The 3 T cell receptor beta chains below come from one sample, sequenced in a study of identical twins. TCRdb re-derived calls from the 5' RACE reads in MiXCR, one entry per CDR3 protein. Of about 100,000 distinct CDR3 sequences listed, about 6% are singletons. The material sequenced was memory T cells sorted from blood. These TCRs come from a woman aged 45-59 years in good health.

This clonotype has only a few counts. The chain carries TRBV25-1 and TRBJ2-2; D is uncertain. Germline V gives CDR1 MGHDK, CDR2 SYGVNS. Deletions cut 8 bases from V and 0 bases from J, with 4 bases between. CDR3 length: 12 amino acids. The CDR3: CASPPNTGELFF. In DNA, the CDR3 is TGTGCCAGCCCCCCGAACACCGGGGAGCTGTTTTTT.

The J gene is TRBJ2-2, the V gene TRBV2, with D possibly being TRBD1 (6 bases). This CDR3 has 18 residues. Germline CDR1 reads SNHLY; CDR2 reads FYNNEI. V lost 6 bases, J lost 4 bases, and 24 bases lay in between. The CDR3: CASSENPGASHGTGELFF. The CDR3 nucleotides are TGTGCCAGCAGCGAAAACCCAGGGGCTTCCCATGGCACCGGGGAGCTGTTTTTT.

There are many counts of this clonotype. The chain joins TRBV6-4 to TRBJ1-6; 10 positions match TRBD1. This CDR3 region has 15 residues. Germline assignment: CDR1 MRHNA and CDR2 SNTAGT. The ends lost 3 bases at V and 13 bases at J; junction bases unmatched: 9. The chain's CDR3 is CASSEAGQGRSPLHF. CDR3 coding DNA: TGTGCCAGCAGTGAGGCGGGACAGGGGCGGTCGCCCCTCCACTTT.